The T cell receptor beta chain described here comes from a study of response to subunit inactivated influenza vaccine. General study points: The authors proposed limited new T cell recruitment per seasonal influenza vaccination.

MiXCR, applied by TCRdb to the RT-PCR reads, yields one record per CDR3 protein. The sample lists roughly 290,000 distinct CDR3 sequences, around a fifth seen once, with roughly a tenth in the top ten. The junction had 5 bases not matched to a gene; V was cut back by 4 bases and J by 4 bases. The germline V gene has CDR1 SGDLS and CDR2 YYNGEE. This CDR3 is built from 15 residues. This clonotype was observed a handful of times. As yet, its antigen is unknown. The chain joins TRBV9 to TRBJ1-3, with 10 bases that match TRBD1. The specimen was PBMCs from blood, collected 21 months after vaccination. This sequence was found in a man in his fifties or sixties who received an inactivated influenza vaccine. CDR3: CASSSTGGSGNTIYF. Here the CDR3 DNA reads TGTGCCAGCAGCTCGACAGGGGGCTCCGGAAACACCATATATTTT.